This T cell receptor (beta chain) was retrieved from a study of vaccination and CD4 T cells after COVID-19. For the study at large: Across the group, participants received two doses of either BNT162b2 or mRNA-1273 vaccine.

CDR3 length: 10 residues. Trimming stripped 4 bases from V and 13 bases from J, with 10 bases between. Germline-derived CDR1 and CDR2 are MDHEN and SYDVKM. MiXCR was run by TCRdb on the PCR reads, yielding one entry per CDR3 protein. The data hold about 36,000 distinct CDR3 sequences, with around 33% observed a single time. Broader study findings: The researchers studied relatively few convalescent patients and omitted early post-infection timepoints. From a median of roughly 21 to 38, SARS-CoV-2-reactive clonotypes increased, though not significantly.

A word on this clonotype: Its antigen is undetermined.

Time point defined: late sampling 161 to 241 days after vaccination in a few convalescent patients. The receptor's source is a human donor who had recovered from COVID-19. The gene calls are TRBV28 and TRBJ1-2, with TRBD1 as a possible D gene (6 bases). Material: CD4+ T cells from blood, obtained about 7 months after SARS-CoV-2 vaccination. This CDR3 reads CASSSHRVTF. The CDR3 coding sequence is TGTGCCAGCAGTTCGCACAGGGTCACCTTC.